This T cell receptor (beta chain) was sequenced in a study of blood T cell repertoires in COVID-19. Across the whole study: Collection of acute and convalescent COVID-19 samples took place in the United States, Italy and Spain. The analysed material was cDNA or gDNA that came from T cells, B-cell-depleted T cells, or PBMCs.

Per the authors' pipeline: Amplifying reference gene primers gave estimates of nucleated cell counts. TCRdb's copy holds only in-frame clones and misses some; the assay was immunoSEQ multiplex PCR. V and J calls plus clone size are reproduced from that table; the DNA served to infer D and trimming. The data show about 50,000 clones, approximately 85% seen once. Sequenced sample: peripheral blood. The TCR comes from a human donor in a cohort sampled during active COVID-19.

CDR3 in amino acids: CASSHTGGASYGYTF. The CDR3 DNA reads TGTGCCAGCAGCCATACGGGAGGGGCTAGCTATGGCTACACCTTC. The chain uses TRBV4-2 and TRBJ1-2; maybe TRBD1 (5 bases). Germline CDR1 LGHNA, CDR2 YNFKEQ. The germline V and J ends were trimmed by 3 bases and 4 bases, with 15 bases remaining between them. This CDR3 comprises 15 residues.